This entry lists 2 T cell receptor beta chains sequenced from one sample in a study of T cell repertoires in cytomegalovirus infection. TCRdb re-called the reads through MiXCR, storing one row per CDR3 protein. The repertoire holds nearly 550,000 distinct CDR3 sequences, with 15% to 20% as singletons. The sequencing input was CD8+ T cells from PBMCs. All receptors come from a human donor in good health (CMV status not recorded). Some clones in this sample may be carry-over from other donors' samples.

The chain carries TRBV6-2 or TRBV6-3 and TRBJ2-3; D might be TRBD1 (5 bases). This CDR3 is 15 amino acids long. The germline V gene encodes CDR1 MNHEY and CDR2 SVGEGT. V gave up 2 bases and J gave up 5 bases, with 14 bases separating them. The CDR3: CASSYGVRVVDTQYF. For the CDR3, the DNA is TGTGCCAGCAGTTACGGCGTCAGGGTTGTAGATACGCAGTATTTT.

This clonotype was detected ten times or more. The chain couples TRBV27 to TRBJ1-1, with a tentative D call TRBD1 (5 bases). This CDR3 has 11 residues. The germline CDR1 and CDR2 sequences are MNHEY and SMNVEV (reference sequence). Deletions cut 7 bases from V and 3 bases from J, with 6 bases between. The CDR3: CASKGYTEAFF. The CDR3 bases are TGTGCCAGCAAGGGGTACACTGAAGCTTTCTTT.